The clone carrying this TCR beta chain was detected a few times. The antigen is not known. After removal of 6 bases from V and 3 bases from J, the junction contained 3 bases not matched to a gene. The CDR3 is 14 residues long. Germline loops: CDR1 SNHLY, CDR2 FYNNEI. The treatment here: around 19 received Ad26.COV2.S at low or high dose, single or two shots; roughly five received placebo; per-sample allocation not given. Material that was analyzed had been drawn on day 63 after the first vaccine or placebo injection. In the vaccine, an Ad26 vector expressed the SARS-CoV-2 spike of the Wuhan strain. This sample was taken from a study of Ad26.COV2.S vaccination and SARS-CoV-2 variants. Study-level background: Donor joined the COV1001 Ad26.COV2.S trial arm. Doses of Ad26.COV2.S were injected into muscle once or twice, 56 days apart.

Repertoires were generated with immunoSEQ multiplex PCR, while TCRdb's copy carries only in-frame clones and drops some. The table records about 680,000 clones, 70% to 90% of them present only once. Overall study results and limits: Vaccine recipients posted higher spike-specific TCR breadth than their placebo counterparts.

The TCR sequence derives from a person aged 18-65 years who received the Ad26.COV2.S COVID-19 vaccine or a placebo. This chain connects TRBV2 to TRBJ1-3; 9 bases match TRBD1. The sample consisted of peripheral blood, taken in a trial of Ad26.COV2.S vaccine versus placebo. The CDR3 reads CASRYRGLGNTIYF. The DNA for the CDR3 is TGTGCCAGCAGGTACAGGGGGCTTGGAAACACCATATATTTT.